The 32 T cell receptor beta chains listed next were all sequenced from one sample in a study of blood T cell repertoires in COVID-19. Profiling relied on immunoSEQ multiplex PCR, and the TCRdb table lists in-frame clones only, not all of them. Seen here are about 370,000 clones, around 87% observed once, and the top ten hold less than 1.2%. Sequencing was carried out using PBMCs or T cells enriched from blood (not recorded which). These receptor sequences come from a man aged 18 to 30 who had recovered from COVID-19.

This rearrangement joins TRBV9 to TRBJ2-6, with a weak D call TRBD1 (5 bases). The germline gives CDR1 SGDLS, CDR2 YYNGEE. The CDR3 loop spans 15 amino acids. The ends were cut back, 7 bases at V and 0 bases at J, with 11 bases in the middle. The CDR3 sequence is CASSRGNSGANVLTF. The CDR3 region has the DNA TGTGCCAGCTCAAGGGGAAACTCTGGGGCCAACGTCCTGACTTTC.

The chain employs TRBV19 and TRBJ2-3; TRBD2 matches 9 bases. Losses at the gene ends were 7 bases for V and 4 bases for J; bases not matched to a gene: 9. The CDR3 consists of 15 residues. Germline V gene sequence: CDR1 LNHDA, CDR2 SQIVND (reference sequence). CDR3 region: CASKSYSGSPDTQYF. The CDR3 DNA follows: TGTGCCAGTAAGAGTTATAGCGGGAGCCCAGATACGCAGTATTTT.

The gene calls are TRBV10-3 and TRBJ2-7, with 10 bases that match TRBD2. V trimming: 10 bases; J trimming: 2 bases; junction bases outside the gene matches: 8. The CDR3 sequence is 14 residues long. Germline loops: CDR1 ENHRY, CDR2 SYGVKD. For the CDR3, the DNA is TGTGCCACCTCCTATAGCGGGGGGACCTACGAGCAGTACTTC. This sequence encodes CATSYSGGTYEQYF.

The V call is TRBV9, the J call TRBJ1-5; 9 nucleotides line up with TRBD1. The CDR3 length is 15 residues. With V trimmed by 0 bases and J by 4 bases, 2 bases remained unmatched. CDR1 and CDR2 from the germline V gene are SGDLS and YYNGEE. CDR3 sequence: CASSVDGTGNQPQHF. The DNA of the CDR3 is TGTGCCAGCAGCGTAGACGGGACAGGGAATCAGCCCCAGCATTTT. The entire variable domain, with the rest obtained from reference TRBV9 and TRBJ1-5, is as follows: DSGVTQTPKHLITATGQRVTLRCSPRSGDLSVYWYQQSLDQGLQFLIQYYNGEERAKGNILERFSAQQFPDLHSELNLSSLELGDSALYFCASSVDGTGNQPQHFGDGTRLSIL.

Worth noting for this clone: The junction departs from the called germline gene at one end, perhaps through a read error. The V and J genes are TRBV28 and TRBJ2-3, with 9 bases aligning to TRBD2. This CDR3 is 16 amino acids long. Per germline, CDR1 MDHEN and CDR2 SYDVKM. CDR3: CASSLFSGTSKDTQYF. CDR3 bases: TGTGCCAGCAGTCTTTTTTCCGGGACTAGCAAAGATACGCAGTATTTT.

The chain carries TRBV13 and TRBJ2-3, with 11 bases matching TRBD2. V gave up 5 bases and J gave up 4 bases; unmatched junction bases: 5. Germline values: CDR1 PRHDT, CDR2 FYEKMQ (reference sequence). CDR3 length: 15 residues. CDR3 residues: CASSPTSGISDTQYF. As DNA, the CDR3 is TGTGCCAGCAGCCCGACTAGCGGGATCTCAGATACGCAGTATTTT.

The chain has TRBV19 and TRBJ1-2; no clear D. CDR3 size: 15 residues. The germline V and J ends were trimmed by 6 bases and 4 bases, with 18 bases remaining between them. The germline V gene has CDR1 LNHDA and CDR2 SQIVND (reference sequence). The CDR3 loop is CASSRSYAGLYGYTF. CDR3 coding DNA: TGTGCCAGTAGCCGATCCTACGCAGGCCTCTATGGCTACACCTTC.

A word on this clone: Its ends do not fully match the called genes, so a read error is possible. The chain uses TRBV4-3 and TRBJ1-3, with TRBD1 matching over 10 bases. This CDR3 is built from 15 residues. The germline CDR1 and CDR2 sequences are LGHNA and YSLEER. CDR3 nucleotides: TGCGCCAGCAGCCAGGAACGGACAGGGGGAAGCACCATATATTTT. It codes for CASSQERTGGSTIYF.

V usage is TRBV9 and J usage is TRBJ2-1, with 8 bases aligning to TRBD2. The CDR3 runs to 15 residues. Germline V gives CDR1 SGDLS, CDR2 YYNGEE. The junction had 5 bases not matched to a gene; V was cut back by 0 bases and J by 6 bases. The CDR3 region is CASSVESGGRNEQFF. For the CDR3, the DNA is TGTGCCAGCAGCGTAGAAAGCGGGGGCCGCAATGAGCAGTTCTTC.

This clone showed up just once. This chain links TRBV12-3 or TRBV12-4 with TRBJ1-5; D gene unclear. The ends were cut back, 3 bases at V and 4 bases at J, with 7 bases in the middle. CDR3 length: 13 amino acids. The CDR3: CASSFNMNQPQHF. In DNA form, the CDR3 reads TGTGCCAGCAGTTTCAACATGAATCAGCCCCAGCATTTT.

This clone came up a few times. A junction boundary mismatches the germline segment, possibly from a read error. The V gene is TRBV7-2, the J gene TRBJ1-1, with TRBD1 identical over 9 bases. Germline loops: CDR1 SGHTA, CDR2 FQGNSA. This CDR3 contains 19 residues. CDR3 region: CASSLDIPGQGFRNTEAFF. The CDR3 nucleotides read TGTGCCAGCAGTTTAGACATCCCGGGACAGGGATTTCGGAACACTGAAGCTTTCTTT.

Turning to this clone: The same CDR3 arises from other DNA sequences in this sample as well. This sequence joins TRBV7-2 and TRBJ2-7; D remains unclear. CDR1 SGHTA and CDR2 FQGNSA come from the germline V gene. Trimming removed 4 bases from V and 2 bases from J, with 9 bases in between. This CDR3 spans 13 amino acids. The CDR3 bases are TGTGCCAGCAGCTCCCGGGTAACCTACGAGCAGTACTTC. It encodes CASSSRVTYEQYF.

V and J are TRBV28 and TRBJ1-5; possible D gene TRBD1, 5 bases. Germline loops: CDR1 MDHEN, CDR2 SYDVKM. The V and J ends lost 5 bases and 7 bases respectively, with 15 bases between them. The length of the CDR3 is 14 residues. The CDR3 coding sequence is TGTGCCAGCAGTAGTGGGGGGAGTAAGCAGCCCCAGCATTTT. Its translation: CASSSGGSKQPQHF.

J is TRBJ1-6 and V is TRBV19, with 9 bases fitting TRBD1. The CDR3 runs to 17 residues. Germline V lookup: CDR1 LNHDA, CDR2 SQIVND (reference sequence). Trimming at V came to 8 bases and at J to 14 bases, leaving 22 bases not matched to a gene. DNA for the CDR3: TGTGCCAGTTGTCCCGGGACAGGGCGGGGCGCCGCGTGGACCCTCCACTTT. This translates into CASCPGTGRGAAWTLHF.

The CDR3 nucleotides read TGTGCCAGCAGCGTCGGACTAGCGGGAGGTATTCAGTACTTC. Translating gives CASSVGLAGGIQYF. V and J are TRBV9 and TRBJ2-4, with 14 bases aligning to TRBD2. From germline, CDR1 is SGDLS and CDR2 YYNGEE. The V gene end was trimmed by 2 bases and the J gene end by 10 bases; junction bases not matched to a gene: 2. CDR3 length: 14 amino acids.

This clone showed up just once. This chain links TRBV7-8 with TRBJ2-7; TRBD2 matches 11 bases. V shed 5 bases and J 4 bases; nucleotides not matched to a gene: 7. Germline assignment: CDR1 SGHVS and CDR2 FQNEAQ. The CDR3 totals 15 residues. CDR3 DNA: TGTGCCAGCAGCCCCAATAGCGGGAGGGCGTACGAGCAGTACTTC. Amino acid sequence: CASSPNSGRAYEQYF.

The chain employs TRBV6-5 and TRBJ1-2; 7 bases are shared with TRBD1. This CDR3 has 13 residues. J was trimmed by 1 base and V by 6 bases; bases with no gene match: 2. The V gene's germline CDR1 is MNHEY and CDR2 SVGAGI. CDR3 sequence reads: CASRGDSNYGYTF. CDR3 nucleotide sequence: TGTGCCAGCAGGGGGGACAGTAACTATGGCTACACCTTC.

The gene calls are TRBV28 and TRBJ2-7, with a tentative D call TRBD1 (5 bases). The CDR3 is made up of 12 amino acids. From germline, CDR1 is MDHEN and CDR2 SYDVKM. V was pared by 7 bases and J by 4 bases, with 11 bases between. The CDR3 coding sequence is TGTGCCAGCAATCGAAAGGGGTACGAGCAGTACTTC. It translates to CASNRKGYEQYF.

The J gene is TRBJ1-6, the V gene TRBV19; D remains unclear. Trimming took off 3 bases at V and 0 bases at J, with 6 bases between the two ends. In germline, CDR1 is LNHDA, CDR2 SQIVND (reference sequence). The CDR3 length is 15 residues. The CDR3 coding sequence is TGTGCCAGTAGTATCGCGGGCTCCTATAATTCACCCCTCCACTTT. Translated: CASSIAGSYNSPLHF.

This rearrangement joins TRBV28 to TRBJ1-5, with 9 nucleotides matching TRBD1. Germline V CDR1 and CDR2: MDHEN, SYDVKM. This CDR3 has 17 amino acids. V was pared by 2 bases and J by 2 bases, with 7 bases of the junction left unmatched. The DNA for the CDR3 is TGTGCCAGCAGTTTACTAGGGACAGGGAGAGGCAATCAGCCCCAGCATTTT. As protein: CASSLLGTGRGNQPQHF.

The rearrangement links TRBV3-1 (or the pseudogene TRBV3-2) to TRBJ1-1; possibly TRBD1 for D (5 bases). The length of the CDR3 is 13 residues. The V gene's germline CDR1 is LGHDT and CDR2 YNNKEL (reference sequence). V dropped 0 bases and J dropped 10 bases, with 12 bases sitting between them. The CDR3, as DNA: TGTGCCAGCAGCCAAGAATGGTGGGGGGGAGCTTTCTTT. Encoded protein: CASSQEWWGGAFF.

The chain employs TRBV6-1 and TRBJ1-2; D remains unclear. Germline CDR1 MNHNS, CDR2 SASEGT. The CDR3 loop spans 14 amino acids. V lost 0 bases to trimming and J lost 5 bases, with 10 bases between them. CDR3 nucleotides: TGTGCCAGCAGTGAAGCCTCGCCAGTTTATGGCTACACCTTC. This translates into CASSEASPVYGYTF.

This rearrangement joins TRBV12-3 or TRBV12-4 to TRBJ1-5; D ambiguous. This CDR3 region has 13 residues. The V gene lost 4 bases and the J gene lost 1 base, with 5 bases spanning the gap. The CDR3 loop is CASSSGSNQPQHF. The DNA for the CDR3 is TGTGCCAGCAGTTCGGGAAGCAATCAGCCCCAGCATTTT.

The chain has TRBV7-3 and TRBJ1-1, with 9 bases identical to TRBD1. Germline V gene sequence: CDR1 SGHTA, CDR2 FQGTGA. The CDR3 is made up of 15 amino acids. The ends lost 6 bases at V and 4 bases at J; junction bases unmatched: 9. The CDR3 DNA is TGTGCCAGCAGAACCAAACAGGGGGCGAGCACTGAAGCTTTCTTT. Translated: CASRTKQGASTEAFF.

In nucleotides, the CDR3 is TGTGCCAGCAAGACAGCGGGAGGGTCCTACGAGCAGTACTTC. This gives the protein CASKTAGGSYEQYF. J is TRBJ2-7 and V is TRBV28, with 10 bases lining up with TRBD2. This CDR3 comprises 14 residues. Trimming cost V 7 bases and J 1 base; bases outside gene matches: 4. The germline V gene encodes CDR1 MDHEN and CDR2 SYDVKM.

The V call is TRBV19, the J call TRBJ1-5, with 7 bases fitting TRBD1. CDR1 and CDR2 (germline): LNHDA, SQIVND (reference sequence). The CDR3 spans 13 residues. Losses at the gene ends were 7 bases for V and 6 bases for J; bases not matched to a gene: 6. The DNA of the CDR3 is TGTGCCAGTACCCCGACAGGGTTTCAGCCCCAGCATTTT. Amino acid sequence: CASTPTGFQPQHF.

This chain connects TRBV6-5 to TRBJ2-5; D gene ambiguous. This CDR3 has 13 residues. Looked up from germline, CDR1 is MNHEY and CDR2 is SVGAGI. Trimming removed 8 bases from V and 2 bases from J, with 12 bases in between. CDR3 bases: TGTGCCAGCTGCGCCCGGGTGCAAGAGACCCAGTACTTC. Amino acid sequence: CASCARVQETQYF.

V gene TRBV19 combines with J gene TRBJ2-7; D may be TRBD2 (5 bases). The CDR3 has 14 amino acids. Trimming stripped 1 base from V and 3 bases from J, with 10 bases between. Per germline, CDR1 LNHDA and CDR2 SQIVND (reference sequence). The CDR3 DNA follows: TGTGCCAGTAGTATAGGAGGGTTTTACTACGAGCAGTACTTC. Translation: CASSIGGFYYEQYF.

This chain connects TRBV4-1 to TRBJ2-3, with TRBD2 matching over 11 bases. Germline loops: CDR1 MGHRA, CDR2 YSYEKL. V shed 4 bases and J 6 bases; nucleotides not matched to a gene: 3. This CDR3 is 14 amino acids long. The CDR3 coding sequence is TGCGCCAGCAGCCTGGGACTAGCGGTGGATACGCAGTATTTT. Amino acid sequence: CASSLGLAVDTQYF.

CDR3: CASSQTDGGGKLFF. The CDR3 DNA sequence: TGTGCCAGCAGTCAGACAGACGGCGGCGGAAAACTGTTTTTT. The rearrangement uses TRBV6-2 or TRBV6-3 and TRBJ1-4; maybe TRBD1 (5 bases). Trimming cost V 5 bases and J 10 bases, with 17 bases left between them. The CDR3 covers 14 residues. Per the germline V gene, CDR1 is MNHEY and CDR2 is SVGEGT.

The chain uses TRBV5-1 and TRBJ2-1, with a possible D match to TRBD2 (6 bases). The length of the CDR3 is 14 residues. The V end was cut by 1 base, the J end by 7 bases, with 12 bases between. The germline V gene encodes CDR1 SGHRS and CDR2 YFSETQ. The CDR3 spells CASSLSTSYNEQFF. CDR3 sequence (DNA): TGCGCCAGCAGCTTGTCGACTAGTTATAATGAGCAGTTCTTC.

V usage is TRBV7-9 and J usage is TRBJ2-1; 11 bases map to TRBD2. Germline trimming cut 4 bases from V and 8 bases from J; bases unmatched to any gene: 10. CDR1 and CDR2 from the germline V gene are SEHNR and FQNEAQ (reference sequence). The CDR3 runs to 16 residues. The CDR3 nucleotides read TGTGCCAGCAGCTCCGGGGTAGCGGGGGGGCCCGATGAGCAGTTCTTC. This gives the protein CASSSGVAGGPDEQFF.